A single sample is the source of the 5 T cell receptor beta chains below, sequenced in a study of CD8+CD57+ T cells in acquired aplastic anemia. For CDR3 and TCR beta VDJ profiling, genomic DNA was the template used. In TCRdb, the reads were re-called with MiXCR into one record per CDR3 protein. The sample carries about 250,000 distinct CDR3 sequences, roughly half recorded once. Only patients with CD8+CD57+ cell expansion on flow cytometry were chosen for sequencing. Sequenced input: sorted CD4+, CD8+, or CD8+CD57+ T cells (not recorded which) from PBMCs. These receptor sequences come from a human donor with aplastic anemia.

The table lists this clonotype with many counts. The rearrangement joins TRBV2 to TRBJ1-5; D remains ambiguous. V shed 3 bases and J shed 7 bases, with 10 bases lying between them. This CDR3 spans 13 amino acids. CDR1 and CDR2 (germline): SNHLY, FYNNEI. CDR3 residues: CASSERVGQPQHF. CDR3 DNA: TGTGCCAGCAGTGAGAGAGTGGGACAGCCCCAGCATTTT.

This chain uses TRBV7-8 with TRBJ1-1; unclear D gene. The CDR3 has 14 amino acids. Trimming removed 2 bases at V and 0 bases at J, with 7 bases between. Germline V CDR1 and CDR2: SGHVS, FQNEAQ. The CDR3: CASSLQELNTEAFF. DNA of the CDR3: TGTGCCAGCAGCTTACAGGAATTGAACACTGAAGCTTTCTTT.

This clonotype has only a few counts. The chain uses TRBV7-2 and TRBJ2-7; a weak D match, TRBD1 (6 bases). CDR1 is SGHTA, CDR2 FQGNSA, per germline. The ends were cut back, 0 bases at V and 3 bases at J, with 9 bases in the middle. The CDR3 spans 14 residues. The CDR3 region is CASSLAGDIYEQYF. The DNA for the CDR3 is TGTGCCAGCAGCTTAGCAGGGGACATCTACGAGCAGTACTTC.

This clonotype was detected many times. The genes are TRBV4-1 and TRBJ1-1; TRBD1 aligns across 11 bases. Germline V gives CDR1 MGHRA, CDR2 YSYEKL. V trimming: 4 bases; J trimming: 8 bases; junction bases outside the gene matches: 3. The CDR3 runs to 13 residues. The CDR3 protein is CASSLDRGQEAFF. The DNA for the CDR3 is TGCGCCAGCAGCCTGGACAGGGGGCAGGAAGCTTTCTTT.

The V call is TRBV7-8, the J call TRBJ2-2, with 7 bases aligning to TRBD1. Germline values: CDR1 SGHVS, CDR2 FQNEAQ. This CDR3 has 15 residues. After removal of 1 base from V and 7 bases from J, the junction contained 6 bases not matched to a gene. CDR3 nucleotide sequence: TGTGCCAGCAGCTTAGTTCAGGGGGTAGGCGGGGAGCTGTTTTTT. Its protein product is CASSLVQGVGGELFF.